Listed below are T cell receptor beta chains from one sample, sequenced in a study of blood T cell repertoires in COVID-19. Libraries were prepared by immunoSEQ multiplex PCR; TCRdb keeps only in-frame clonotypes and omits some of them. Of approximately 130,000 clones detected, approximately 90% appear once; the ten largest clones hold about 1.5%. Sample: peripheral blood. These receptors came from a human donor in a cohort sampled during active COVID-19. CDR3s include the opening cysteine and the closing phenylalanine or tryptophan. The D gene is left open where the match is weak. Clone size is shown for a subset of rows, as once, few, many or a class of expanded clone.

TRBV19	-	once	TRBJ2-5	CASSPGDDHLETQYF	TGTGCCAGTAGCCCGGGGGACGACCATTTAGAGACCCAGTACTTC
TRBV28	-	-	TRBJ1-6	CATTRQQNSPLHF	TGTGCCACCACGCGGCAGCAAAATTCACCCCTCCACTTT
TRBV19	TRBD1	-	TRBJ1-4	CASKGTGAPGGEKLFF	TGTGCCAGCAAGGGGACAGGGGCCCCAGGAGGGGAAAAACTGTTTTTT
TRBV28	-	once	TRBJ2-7	CASSLLDSSYEQYF	TGTGCCAGCAGTTTACTGGACAGCTCCTACGAGCAGTACTTC
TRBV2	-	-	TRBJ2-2	CAIGNEAGELFF	TGTGCCATCGGAAACGAGGCCGGGGAGCTGTTTTTT
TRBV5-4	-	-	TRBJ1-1	CASSLRRENTEAFF	TGTGCCAGCAGCTTGCGCCGGGAGAACACTGAAGCTTTCTTT
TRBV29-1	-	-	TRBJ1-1	CSVEGRLNTEAFF	TGCAGCGTTGAGGGCAGGCTGAACACTGAAGCTTTCTTT
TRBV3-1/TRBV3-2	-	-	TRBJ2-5	CASSQVSQGSYQETQYF	TGTGCCAGCAGCCAAGTGTCCCAGGGCTCGTACCAAGAGACCCAGTACTTC
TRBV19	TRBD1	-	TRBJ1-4	CASSRGDRDEKLFF	TGTGCCAGTTCGAGGGGGGACAGAGATGAAAAACTGTTTTTT
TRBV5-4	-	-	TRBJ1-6	CASSLELGVGSPLHF	TGTGCCAGCAGCTTGGAGTTAGGTGTCGGGTCACCCCTCCACTTT
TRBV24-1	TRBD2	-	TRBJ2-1	CATSDDAGGLEQFF	TGTGCCACCAGTGACGACGCGGGAGGGCTTGAGCAGTTCTTC
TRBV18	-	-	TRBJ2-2	CASSPERTGELFF	TGTGCCAGCTCACCGGAGAGGACCGGGGAGCTGTTTTTT
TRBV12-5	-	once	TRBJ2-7	CASGLGGGGMYEQYF	TGTGCTAGTGGTTTGGGGGGGGGCGGTATGTACGAGCAGTACTTC
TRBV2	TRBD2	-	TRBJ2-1	CASSDGTSGGVEQFF	TGTGCCAGCAGTGACGGGACTAGCGGGGGGGTTGAGCAGTTCTTC
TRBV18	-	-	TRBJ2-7	CASSSKELGGEQYF	TGTGCCAGCTCATCAAAAGAGCTCGGCGGCGAGCAGTACTTC
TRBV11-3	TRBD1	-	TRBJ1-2	CASSLEGTENYGYTF	TGTGCCAGCAGCCTCGAAGGGACAGAAAACTATGGCTACACCTTC
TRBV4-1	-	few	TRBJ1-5	CASSQEVGRVGDQPQHF	TGCGCCAGCAGCCAAGAAGTAGGACGAGTCGGGGATCAGCCCCAGCATTTT
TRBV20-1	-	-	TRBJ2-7	CSAHTSYEQYF	TGCAGTGCCCACACCTCCTACGAGCAGTACTTC
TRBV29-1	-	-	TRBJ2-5	CSVTDGAETQYF	TGCAGCGTTACAGATGGGGCAGAGACCCAGTACTTC
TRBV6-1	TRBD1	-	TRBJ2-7	CASSEPGQGRYEQYF	TGTGCCAGCAGTGAACCGGGACAGGGTCGTTACGAGCAGTACTTC
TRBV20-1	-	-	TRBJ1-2	CSASSTGYGYTF	TGCAGTGCTAGTAGCACCGGGTATGGCTACACCTTC
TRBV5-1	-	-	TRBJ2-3	CASSLERSTDTQYF	TGCGCCAGCAGCTTGGAGCGAAGCACAGATACGCAGTATTTT
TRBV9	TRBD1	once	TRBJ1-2	CASSTGTGDGYTF	TGTGCCAGCAGCACCGGGACAGGGGATGGCTACACCTTC
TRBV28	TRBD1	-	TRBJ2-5	CASSLQGAEGETQYF	TGTGCCAGCAGTTTACAGGGGGCGGAGGGTGAGACCCAGTACTTC
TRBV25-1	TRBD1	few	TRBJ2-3	CASSDRGLDTDTQYF	TGTGCCAGCAGTGACAGGGGGCTAGACACAGATACGCAGTATTTT
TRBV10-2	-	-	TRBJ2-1	CASSLRNYNEQFF	TGCGCCAGCAGCCTCAGGAACTACAATGAGCAGTTCTTC
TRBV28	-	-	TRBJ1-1	CASTKDSGYGYTEAFF	TGTGCCAGCACAAAGGACAGTGGATATGGGTACACTGAAGCTTTCTTT
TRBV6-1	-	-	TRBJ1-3	CASSGQAFSSGNTIYF	TGTGCCAGCAGTGGACAGGCCTTTAGCTCTGGAAACACCATATATTTT
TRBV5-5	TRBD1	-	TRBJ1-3	CASRPGQIRSGNTIYF	TGTGCCAGCAGACCGGGACAGATACGCTCTGGAAACACCATATATTTT
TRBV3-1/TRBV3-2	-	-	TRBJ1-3	CATLDYRNTIYF	TGTGCCACCTTGGACTACAGAAACACCATATATTTT
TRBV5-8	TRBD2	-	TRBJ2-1	CASSAWIGLAGGSYNEQFF	TGTGCCAGCAGCGCCTGGATTGGGCTAGCGGGGGGATCCTACAATGAGCAGTTCTTC
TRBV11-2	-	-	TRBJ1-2	CASSPSTGFYGYTF	TGTGCCAGCAGCCCGAGTACAGGGTTCTATGGCTACACCTTC
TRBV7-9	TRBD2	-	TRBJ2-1	CASSSPHSGKSYNEQFF	TGTGCCAGCAGCTCCCCCCATAGCGGGAAATCCTACAATGAGCAGTTCTTC
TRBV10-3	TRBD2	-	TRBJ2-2	CAISASGRFTGELFF	TGTGCCATCAGTGCTAGCGGGAGGTTCACCGGGGAGCTGTTTTTT
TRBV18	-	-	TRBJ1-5	CASSGDNNQPQHF	TGTGCCAGCTCAGGGGACAACAATCAGCCCCAGCATTTT
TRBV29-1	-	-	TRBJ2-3	CSVEPGLGTDTQYF	TGCAGCGTTGAACCCGGCCTAGGCACAGATACGCAGTATTTT
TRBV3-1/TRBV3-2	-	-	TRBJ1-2	CASSQAGIYYGYTF	TGTGCCAGCAGCCAAGCCGGGATTTACTATGGCTACACCTTC
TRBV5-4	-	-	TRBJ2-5	CASSFRGAQETQYF	TGTGCCAGCAGCTTCCGGGGGGCCCAAGAGACCCAGTACTTC
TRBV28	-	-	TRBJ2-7	CASTRAGTAYEQYF	TGTGCCAGCACCCGCGCCGGGACTGCCTACGAGCAGTACTTC
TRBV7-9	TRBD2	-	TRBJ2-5	CASSFAGTSQETQYF	TGTGCCAGCAGCTTCGCCGGGACTAGCCAAGAGACCCAGTACTTC
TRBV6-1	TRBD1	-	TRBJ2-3	CASSEVGGRGDTQYF	TGTGCCAGCAGTGAAGTAGGGGGCCGTGGGGATACGCAGTATTTT
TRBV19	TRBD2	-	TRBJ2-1	CASSIRTSGLYNEQFF	TGTGCCAGTAGTATAAGGACTAGCGGGTTATACAATGAGCAGTTCTTC
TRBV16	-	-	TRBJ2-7	CASSQLTQSQRKQYF	TGTGCCAGCAGCCAATTAACACAGTCCCAAAGGAAGCAGTACTTC
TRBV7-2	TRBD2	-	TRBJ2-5	CASSLQRGAQETQYF	TGTGCCAGCAGCTTACAGCGGGGTGCCCAAGAGACCCAGTACTTC
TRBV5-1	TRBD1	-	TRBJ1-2	CASGTGSPNGYTF	TGCGCCAGCGGGACAGGGAGTCCTAATGGCTACACCTTC
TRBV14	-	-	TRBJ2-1	CASSQLGVSSYNEQFF	TGTGCCAGCAGCCAACTAGGGGTGAGCTCCTACAATGAGCAGTTCTTC
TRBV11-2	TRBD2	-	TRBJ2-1	CASSNHTGTRGNEQFF	TGTGCCAGCAGCAACCATACCGGGACTAGAGGGAATGAGCAGTTCTTC
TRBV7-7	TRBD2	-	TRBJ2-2	CASSPTGTSVPGELFF	TGTGCTAGCAGCCCAACCGGGACTAGTGTCCCCGGGGAGCTGTTTTTT
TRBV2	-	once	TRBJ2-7	CAGSKKGVYEQYF	TGTGCCGGCTCCAAGAAGGGGGTCTACGAGCAGTACTTC
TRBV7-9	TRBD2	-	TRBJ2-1	CASSLGSGGPGNEQFF	TGTGCCAGCAGCTTAGGTTCGGGAGGGCCGGGCAATGAGCAGTTCTTC
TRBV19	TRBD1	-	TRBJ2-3	CASTPDRVATQYF	TGTGCCAGTACCCCGGACAGGGTGGCTACGCAGTATTTT